The rows below give T cell receptor beta chains drawn from one sample of a study of CD8 T cells in ankylosing spondylitis. Each CDR3 protein gets one entry after TCRdb re-called the 5' RACE reads with MiXCR. The sample holds roughly 250,000 distinct CDR3 sequences, 8% to 9.5% seen once. The sample consisted of blood, either unsorted or a sorted T cell fraction (not recorded which). The receptors come from a male donor with ankylosing spondylitis or in good health (not recorded which). Each CDR3 is given without its conserved first and last residue. Part of the rows lack a size; the others show once, few, many or a class for expanded clones.

V gene: TRBV20-1; clone size: many; CDR3 protein: SARDIIAGLLHQETQY
V gene: TRBV18; clone size: -; CDR3 protein: ASSPEGRLAGITDTQY
V gene: TRBV5-5; clone size: many; CDR3 protein: ASSLMGGGSYNEQF
V gene: TRBV4-2; clone size: many; CDR3 protein: ASSGTPSSYEQY
V gene: TRBV18; clone size: -; CDR3 protein: ASSPLVRSRNGDTIY
V gene: TRBV7-8; clone size: many; CDR3 protein: ASSNLGEQY
V gene: TRBV10-3; clone size: -; CDR3 protein: AIRDRGPSYEQY
V gene: TRBV29-1; clone size: many; CDR3 protein: SAAPGSNQPQH
V gene: TRBV5-6; clone size: many; CDR3 protein: ASSFRTGGTDTQY
V gene: TRBV7-9; clone size: many; CDR3 protein: ASSLERGLSDTQY
V gene: TRBV7-9; clone size: many; CDR3 protein: ASSRGADTQY
V gene: TRBV27; clone size: few; CDR3 protein: ASSLQEFSPLH
V gene: TRBV5-1; clone size: -; CDR3 protein: ASGEGGGGTEAF
V gene: TRBV7-8; clone size: many; CDR3 protein: ASSLATPRVRVSDNTEAF
V gene: TRBV5-1; clone size: many; CDR3 protein: ASSPLGGGNQPQH
V gene: TRBV7-9; clone size: -; CDR3 protein: ASSPRDREYNEQF
V gene: TRBV29-1; clone size: many; CDR3 protein: SVERAGGEYEQY
V gene: TRBV29-1; clone size: many; CDR3 protein: SVEQGARYTEAF
V gene: TRBV5-1; clone size: few; CDR3 protein: ASSWGTSGSHEQY
V gene: TRBV29-1; clone size: many; CDR3 protein: SARTGVGNNEQF
V gene: TRBV20-1; clone size: many; CDR3 protein: SAQDSRWAPNEQF
V gene: TRBV4-1; clone size: many; CDR3 protein: ASSQDGLDEQY
V gene: TRBV5-1; clone size: many; CDR3 protein: ASRQAASSPSTDTQY
V gene: TRBV19; clone size: many; CDR3 protein: ASSIRGRVRSNEQF
V gene: TRBV12-3/TRBV12-4; clone size: many; CDR3 protein: ASRVGLALESYNEQF
V gene: TRBV5-1; clone size: many; CDR3 protein: ASSLEDAGTDTQY